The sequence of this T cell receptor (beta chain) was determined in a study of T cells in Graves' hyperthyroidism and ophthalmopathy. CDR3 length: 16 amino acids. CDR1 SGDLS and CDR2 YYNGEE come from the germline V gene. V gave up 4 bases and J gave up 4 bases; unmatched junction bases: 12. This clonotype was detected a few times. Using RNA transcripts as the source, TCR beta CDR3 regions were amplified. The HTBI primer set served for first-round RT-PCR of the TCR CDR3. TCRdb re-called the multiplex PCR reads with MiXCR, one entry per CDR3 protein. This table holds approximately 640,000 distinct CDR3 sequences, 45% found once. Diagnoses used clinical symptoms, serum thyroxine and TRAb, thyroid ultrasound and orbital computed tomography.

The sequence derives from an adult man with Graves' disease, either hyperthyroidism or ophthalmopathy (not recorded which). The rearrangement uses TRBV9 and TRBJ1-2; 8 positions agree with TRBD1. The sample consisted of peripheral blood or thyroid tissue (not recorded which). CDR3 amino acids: CASSQSGGQASYGYTF. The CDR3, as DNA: TGTGCCAGCAGCCAAAGCGGGGGACAGGCCTCCTATGGCTACACCTTC.